This T cell receptor (beta chain) was sequenced for a study of T cells expressing NK-cell markers. The wider study: With respect to HCMV, seven of the eight sequenced donors were seropositive, and one was seronegative.

The study, taken as a whole, reports: HCMV specificity of the expanded NKG2C+ T cell clones was not established.

Germline loops: CDR1 LGHNA, CDR2 YNFKEQ. The CDR3 totals 15 residues. Of note for this clonotype: Antigen specificity is unknown.

The cDNA for TCR beta came from 5'RACE template switching with UMIs. TCRdb re-called the 5' RACE reads; every CDR3 protein appears as one record, without DNA. The sample shows 500,000 or so distinct CDR3 sequences, and under 4.5% sits with its ten largest clones. The genes are TRBV4-2 and TRBJ2-7; the D call of TRBD1 rests on TCRdb alone, since no DNA is present to check it. Specimen: blood T cells: a sorted CD56 or NKG2C T cell subset, CD4+ or CD8+ T cells, or bulk PBMC T cells (not recorded which). The clonotype comes from a man younger than 30 in good health. The CDR3 region is CASSQDFYRGYEQYF.